A selection of T cell receptor beta chains follows, all from one sample in a study of STAT3 mutations in large granular lymphocyte leukemia. TCRdb's table, derived via immunoSEQ multiplex PCR, lists solely in-frame clones and lacks some. The data hold roughly 29,000 clones, with around 80% observed a single time. Sequencing used peripheral blood mononuclear cells. The receptors were gathered from a woman between 45 and 60 years old with T-cell large granular lymphocyte leukemia. Some clones in this sample may be carry-over from other donors' samples. Both conserved end residues are part of each CDR3. The D gene is left open where the match is weak. A row's size may be missing; if present it is once, few, many or a size class.

cdr3_nt | cdr3_aa | v_call | d_call | clone_size | j_call
TGCAGTGCCAGACCCCCTTACGAGCAGTACTTC | CSARPPYEQYF | TRBV20-1 | . | . | TRBJ2-7
TGTGCCAGCAGCTCCGCAGGGGATGGCTACACCTTC | CASSSAGDGYTF | TRBV13 | . | . | TRBJ1-2
TGCAGCGTTGGGCAGGATGGATACGAGCAGTACTTC | CSVGQDGYEQYF | TRBV29-1 | . | . | TRBJ2-7
TGTGCCAGCAGCCCTCGACAGGGGGCAGATGGTCAGCCCCAGCATTTT | CASSPRQGADGQPQHF | TRBV7-2 | TRBD1 | . | TRBJ1-5
TGTGCCAGCCGGCCCCAAAAGGGGAGAGAAGAGACCCAGTACTTC | CASRPQKGREETQYF | TRBV27 | . | . | TRBJ2-5
TGCGCCAGCAGCCAACCGGACAGGGGAAAGAACACTGAAGCTTTCTTT | CASSQPDRGKNTEAFF | TRBV5-1 | TRBD1 | once | TRBJ1-1
TGCGCCAGCAGCTACAGGGCGGGGACCGGGGAGCTGTTTTTT | CASSYRAGTGELFF | TRBV5-1 | . | . | TRBJ2-2
TGCAGCGTTCGATTCCGGGTCGGCAATGAGCAGTTCTTC | CSVRFRVGNEQFF | TRBV29-1 | . | . | TRBJ2-1
TGTGCCAGCAGCCTCGATGGACAGGTTGGAAACCAAGCTTTCTTT | CASSLDGQVGNQAFF | TRBV2 | TRBD1 | few | TRBJ1-1
TGTGCCAGCAGCCCGACAGGGGGCGGCAATCAGCCCCAGCATTTT | CASSPTGGGNQPQHF | TRBV7-2 | TRBD1 | . | TRBJ1-5
TGCGCCAGCAGCTTGGGTCGGGGGGTGAATGGCTACACCTTC | CASSLGRGVNGYTF | TRBV5-1 | . | . | TRBJ1-2
TGTGCCAGCAGCTTTTACGCCAGAGACACAGATACGCAGTATTTT | CASSFYARDTDTQYF | TRBV5-4 | . | . | TRBJ2-3
TGTGCCAGCAGCTTTCTCGGTTCCTATGGCTACACCTTC | CASSFLGSYGYTF | TRBV7-9 | . | . | TRBJ1-2
TGTGCCAGCAGCAAAGGTCGACAGGAGGGGGCCGAGCAGTACTTC | CASSKGRQEGAEQYF | TRBV21-1 | . | once | TRBJ2-7
TGTGCCAGCAGCAAAACACCGAACACTGAAGCTTTCTTT | CASSKTPNTEAFF | TRBV7-9 | . | . | TRBJ1-1
TGTGCCAGCAGCCCGACAGGCAACTACTACGAGCAGTACTTC | CASSPTGNYYEQYF | TRBV7-9 | . | . | TRBJ2-7
TGTGCCAGCAGTGATTCGAACAGGATGGGTGGCTACACCTTC | CASSDSNRMGGYTF | TRBV27 | . | . | TRBJ1-2
TGCAGCGTTGATTCGCGGGGACGGACTGAAGCTTTCTTT | CSVDSRGRTEAFF | TRBV29-1 | . | . | TRBJ1-1
TGTGCCAGCAGTTTTCCATTTCAGCCCCAGCATTTT | CASSFPFQPQHF | TRBV27 | . | . | TRBJ1-5
TGCGCCAGCAGCTTAGCAGGGGGCAATCAGCCCCAGCATTTT | CASSLAGGNQPQHF | TRBV5-1 | . | . | TRBJ1-5
TGCAGCGTTGAAGCGGGGGCGGTCTATGGCTACACCTTC | CSVEAGAVYGYTF | TRBV29-1 | . | few | TRBJ1-2
TGTGCCAGCAGTTCTCAGGGCAACACTGAAGCTTTCTTT | CASSSQGNTEAFF | TRBV6-5 | . | . | TRBJ1-1
TGTGCCAGCAGGCTTTCCGGGACTCCTTCGGGCTACACCTTC | CASRLSGTPSGYTF | TRBV28 | . | . | TRBJ1-2
TGTGCCAGCAGCTTTCTGGGAGCCTCTGGAAACACCATATATTTT | CASSFLGASGNTIYF | TRBV7-9 | . | . | TRBJ1-3
TGTGCCAGCTCACCATTAGAGGGACACGATGAGCAGTTCTTC | CASSPLEGHDEQFF | TRBV18 | . | . | TRBJ2-1
TGTGCCAGCAGCCTTAACTCAGCAGATACGCAGTATTTT | CASSLNSADTQYF | TRBV11-2 | . | . | TRBJ2-3
TGTGCCGGCGGGGGTCTAGAGACCCAGTACTTC | CAGGGLETQYF | TRBV5-8 | TRBD2 | . | TRBJ2-5
TGCGCCAGCAGCCTCCTTAGGGGGACCACTGAAGCTTTCTTT | CASSLLRGTTEAFF | TRBV5-1 | . | . | TRBJ1-1
TGTGCCAGCAGTTTCCCCGGGAATCAGCCCCAGCATTTT | CASSFPGNQPQHF | TRBV28 | . | . | TRBJ1-5
TGTGCCAGCAGCAAAGCGTCCAGAGATACGCAGTATTTT | CASSKASRDTQYF | TRBV21-1 | . | . | TRBJ2-3
TGCGCCAGCAGCTTGGGGACAGCGGCAGATACGCAGTATTTT | CASSLGTAADTQYF | TRBV5-1 | . | . | TRBJ2-3
TGTGCCAGCTCCGACAGGGGCGCGGAAGCTTTCTTT | CASSDRGAEAFF | TRBV18 | TRBD1 | once | TRBJ1-1
TGCAGCGTTCGTTTTTCCTCCTACGAGCAGTACTTC | CSVRFSSYEQYF | TRBV29-1 | . | . | TRBJ2-7
TGCGCCAGCAGGACGGGGGGGCTTGACTACGAGCAGTACTTC | CASRTGGLDYEQYF | TRBV5-1 | TRBD2 | . | TRBJ2-7
TGTGCCAGCAGCGCCACCCCGGCAGGCCAATATTATGGCTACACCTTC | CASSATPAGQYYGYTF | TRBV9 | . | . | TRBJ1-2
TGTGCCAGCAGTTTTACAGGACCCTTTGGCAATCAGCCCCAGCATTTT | CASSFTGPFGNQPQHF | TRBV27 | . | . | TRBJ1-5
TGCGCCAGCAGCCCCACGGAGGGGAGGGACTACGAGCAGTACTTC | CASSPTEGRDYEQYF | TRBV4-3 | TRBD2 | . | TRBJ2-7
TGTGCCAGTAGTCCCTGGACTGGGAATGAGCAGTTCTTC | CASSPWTGNEQFF | TRBV19 | . | . | TRBJ2-1
TGCGCCAGCAGCTTGAGGACAGGAACCGGGGAGCTGTTTTTT | CASSLRTGTGELFF | TRBV5-1 | TRBD1 | . | TRBJ2-2
TGTGCCAGCAGCCCGACGGGACTAGCGGGAGCCGGTGGGGAGACCCAGTACTTC | CASSPTGLAGAGGETQYF | TRBV9 | TRBD2 | . | TRBJ2-5
TGTGCCAGCAGCTCCCGGCTCGAGAATCAGCCCCAGCATTTT | CASSSRLENQPQHF | TRBV28 | . | . | TRBJ1-5
TGCGCCAGCAGCTTGAACAGATACGAGCAGTACTTC | CASSLNRYEQYF | TRBV5-1 | . | . | TRBJ2-7
TGTGCCAGCAGCCCTATAGAACGTTCTGGCTACACCTTC | CASSPIERSGYTF | TRBV14 | . | . | TRBJ1-2
TGTGCCAGCAGCCCCTCCTCACATAGGGAGCAGTACTTC | CASSPSSHREQYF | TRBV7-6 | . | . | TRBJ2-7
TGTGCCAGCAGCTTAGTGGGTGGGGGCTATGGCTACACCTTC | CASSLVGGGYGYTF | TRBV7-2 | . | . | TRBJ1-2
TGTGCCAGCAGGGGATGGAGCAGATCCTACGAGCAGTACTTC | CASRGWSRSYEQYF | TRBV28 | . | . | TRBJ2-7
TGCGCCAGCAGCTTGGAGAGCACGTGGGGGGATGAGCAGTTCTTC | CASSLESTWGDEQFF | TRBV5-1 | . | . | TRBJ2-1
TGTGCCAGCAGCCATAGCGGGATCTCCTACGAGCAGTACTTC | CASSHSGISYEQYF | TRBV14 | TRBD2 | . | TRBJ2-7
TGCGCCAGCAGCTTTGGGGACAGAGCTAATGAAAAACTGTTTTTT | CASSFGDRANEKLFF | TRBV5-1 | TRBD1 | . | TRBJ1-4
TGTGCCACCAGCAGAGTAGGGGTAACAGAAGCTTTCTTT | CATSRVGVTEAFF | TRBV15 | . | few | TRBJ1-1
TGTGCCAGCAGTTTAAGGCTGCAAACAGATACGCAGTATTTT | CASSLRLQTDTQYF | TRBV28 | . | . | TRBJ2-3
TGCGCCAGCAGTCACCGAGGGACAGGAAGGGATGGCTACACCTTC | CASSHRGTGRDGYTF | TRBV5-1 | TRBD1 | . | TRBJ1-2
TGTGCCAGCAGCTTGCGATGGGGGTTGAATCAGCCCCAGCATTTT | CASSLRWGLNQPQHF | TRBV5-8 | . | once | TRBJ1-5
TGTGCCAGCAGCCCGGACACCCGGACAAATGAGCAGTTCTTC | CASSPDTRTNEQFF | TRBV7-9 | . | . | TRBJ2-1
TGTGCCAGCAGGCAGGGTGTTGCCGGGGAGCTGTTTTTT | CASRQGVAGELFF | TRBV9 | . | . | TRBJ2-2